This TCR beta chain was identified during a study of T cells in Graves' hyperthyroidism and ophthalmopathy. As to this clonotype: Its antigen is as yet unknown.

Study results and caveats: Peripheral blood also featured most of the thyroid clonotypes expanded above 0.001.

The study enrolled patients aged 18 to 65 with newly diagnosed hyperthyroidism of under 2 months' duration. From RNA transcripts, TCR beta CDR3 regions were amplified. Researchers ran a first-round RT-PCR on the TCR CDR3 using the HTBI primer set. MiXCR was run by TCRdb on the multiplex PCR reads, yielding one entry per CDR3 protein. The sample has 340,000 or so distinct CDR3 sequences; approximately 17% are singletons. The receptor comes from a man under 40 with Graves' hyperthyroidism. The sample comprised blood.

The CDR3 region is CASSLETSGNTGELFF. CDR3 bases: TGTGCCAGCAGCTTAGAGACTAGCGGGAACACCGGGGAGCTGTTTTTT. The chain employs TRBV7-3 and TRBJ2-2, with TRBD2 matching 9 bases. The CDR3 sequence is 16 residues long. Germline trimming cut 2 bases from V and 1 base from J; bases unmatched to any gene: 2. Germline V gives CDR1 SGHTA, CDR2 FQGTGA.